This T cell receptor beta chain was identified in a study of shared clonotypes between healthy human individuals. V was clipped by 0 bases and J by 10 bases, with 13 bases between them. In germline, CDR1 is SGHRS, CDR2 YFSETQ. CDR3 length: 13 residues. Sequencing used immunoSEQ multiplex PCR; TCRdb keeps in-frame clones, though not all of them. The sample yields about 2.3 million clones, under 95% seen once. V is TRBV5-1 and J is TRBJ1-1, with unresolved D. The TCR sequence derives from a young man in good health. Some clones in this sample may be carry-over from other donors' samples. Sequenced input: naive CD4+ T cells from PBMCs. Subset in this sample: CD45RA+ positively selected. The DNA of the CDR3 is TGCGCCAGCAGCTTGGATCCCCGGCCGGGAGCTTTCTTT. This gives the protein CASSLDPRPGAFF.